The sequence of this T cell receptor beta chain was determined in a study of cytomegalovirus exposure and HLA in healthy donors. Whole-study results and caveats: The study carried out a later analysis of TCR beta sequences. It associated around 17,000 of them with specific HLA alleles at a false discovery rate of 0.05. A prior analysis recorded that most TCR beta V segments were productive about 90% or about 30% of the time.

The PCR made use of 60 Vbeta and 13 Jbeta primers. Some clones are missing from TCRdb's copy, which holds only in-frame ones; the method was immunoSEQ multiplex PCR. The sample lists some 210,000 clones, roughly 80% occurring once. The V gene's germline CDR1 is LNHDA and CDR2 SQIVND (reference sequence). The CDR3 extends over 18 amino acids. With 4 bases clipped from V and 1 base from J, the junction kept 15 bases outside the gene matches. On this clone: Its target is unknown.

The sequencing sample was made of PBMCs. The chain carries TRBV19 and TRBJ1-1; 7 bases map to TRBD1. The TCR originated in a male donor in good health and CMV-seronegative. The CDR3 spells CASSKGPLQGQRNTEAFF. CDR3 nucleotides: TGTGCCAGTAGTAAAGGCCCACTACAGGGACAGAGGAACACTGAAGCTTTCTTT.